Reported below is one T cell receptor beta chain. Researchers prepared the TCRbeta library using unique molecular identifiers, the study reports. TCRdb fed the PCR reads into MiXCR, producing one record per CDR3 protein. The repertoire holds some 310,000 distinct CDR3 sequences, with around 25% as singletons. This entry is derived from a study of T-cell reconstitution after alpha-beta-depleted transplantation in children. Trimming pared 4 bases from V and 3 bases from J, leaving 15 bases between. CDR3 length equals 14 residues. Per the germline V gene, CDR1 is SQVTM and CDR2 is ANQGSEA. The chain recombines TRBV29-1 with TRBJ1-1, with a tentative D call TRBD1 (6 bases). Material: PBMCs, mostly from graft donor cells, obtained 180 days after TCRalphabeta/CD19-depleted stem cell transplant. This receptor was obtained from a male patient between 5 and 17 years old who had a stem cell transplant for acute lymphoblastic leukemia, so the T cells may come from the graft donor. For the CDR3, the DNA is TGCAGCGTTGCCCCAGGGGTAAGGGACACTGAAGCTTTCTTT. Translated: CSVAPGVRDTEAFF.